The 5 T cell receptor beta chains in this list originate from one sample, sequenced in a study of T cell changes during pregnancy in multiple sclerosis (dated by TCRdb to between 2019 and 2020). Libraries came from the immunoSEQ multiplex PCR assay. Sourced from immuneACCESS, this table was stored by TCRdb with only in-frame sequences that have V and J called. A share of the clones is absent; for the studies checked, an unresolved V gene accounts for under half, and the remainder has no known explanation. Recorded for this sample are 45,000 to 55,000 clones; around 93% of them occurred a single time. The top ten clones comprise 0.99% of the sample. This specimen was peripheral blood, taken after pregnancy. The receptor set was obtained from a female donor with multiple sclerosis, enrolled in a pregnancy study.

The chain links TRBV19 to TRBJ2-7; D remains unclear. The CDR3 has 14 residues. Trimming took off 6 bases at V and 0 bases at J, with 12 bases between the two ends. CDR1 LNHDA and CDR2 SQIVND come from the germline V gene (reference sequence). The CDR3 sequence is CASRPRRSSYEQYF. CDR3 sequence (DNA): TGTGCCAGTAGGCCGCGAAGGAGCTCCTACGAGCAGTACTTC.

The CDR3 region is CASSQETQASSYEQYF. As DNA, the CDR3 is TGCGCCAGCAGCCAAGAGACCCAGGCGAGCTCCTACGAGCAGTACTTC. The gene calls are TRBV4-1 and TRBJ2-7; D is uncertain. The length of the CDR3 is 16 residues. Between the trimmed V and J ends, which lost 0 bases and 0 bases, there was a span of 12 bases. CDR1 MGHRA and CDR2 YSYEKL come from the germline V gene.

V is TRBV7-2 and J is TRBJ2-3; 7 nucleotides line up with TRBD1. CDR1 SGHTA and CDR2 FQGNSA come from the germline V gene. Trimming at V came to 5 bases and at J to 2 bases, leaving 4 bases not matched to a gene. CDR3 length equals 14 residues. Here the CDR3 reads CASSRQGLTDTQYF. DNA for the CDR3: TGTGCCAGCAGCCGACAGGGCCTCACAGATACGCAGTATTTT. Drawing the rest from reference TRBV7-2 and TRBJ2-3, the complete variable domain is GAGVSQSPSNKVTEKGKDVELRCDPISGHTALYWYRQSLGQGLEFLIYFQGNSAPDKSGLPSDRFSAERTGGSVSTLTIQRTQQEDSAVYLCASSRQGLTDTQYFGPGTRLTVL.

In this sample, this clone turned up once. This sequence joins TRBV11-2 and TRBJ2-1; D may be TRBD2 (6 bases). Trimming took 2 bases from V and 6 from J, leaving 14 bases between them. Germline values: CDR1 SGHAT, CDR2 FQNNGV. The CDR3 contains 15 residues. CDR3 nucleotide sequence: TGTGCCAGCAGCTTAAGACCGGGGGTGGGCAATGAGCAGTTCTTC. Encoded protein: CASSLRPGVGNEQFF.

The chain links TRBV5-4 to TRBJ1-1; the D is unclear. CDR1 is SGHNT and CDR2 is YYREEE in the germline V gene (reference sequence). The CDR3 contains 15 residues. V was pared by 3 bases and J by 8 bases, with 20 bases between. The CDR3 sequence is CASSWTGRSALEAFF. CDR3 nucleotide sequence: TGTGCCAGCAGCTGGACCGGGAGGAGTGCCCTAGAAGCTTTCTTT. The full variable domain, its missing parts supplied by reference TRBV5-4 and TRBJ1-1, is ETGVTQSPTHLIKTRGQQVTLRCSSQSGHNTVSWYQQALGQGPQFIFQYYREEENGRGNFPPRFSGLQFPNYSSELNVNALELDDSALYLCASSWTGRSALEAFFGQGTRLTVV.